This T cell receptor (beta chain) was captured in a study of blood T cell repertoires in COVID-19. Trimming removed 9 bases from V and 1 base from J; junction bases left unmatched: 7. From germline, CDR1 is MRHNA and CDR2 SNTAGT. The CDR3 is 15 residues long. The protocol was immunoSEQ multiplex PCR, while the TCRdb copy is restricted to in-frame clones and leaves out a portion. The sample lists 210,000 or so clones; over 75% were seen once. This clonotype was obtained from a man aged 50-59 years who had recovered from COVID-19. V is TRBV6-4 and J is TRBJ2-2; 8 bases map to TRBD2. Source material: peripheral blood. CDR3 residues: CASQRTSGNTGELFF. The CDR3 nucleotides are TGTGCCAGTCAACGTACTAGCGGGAACACCGGGGAGCTGTTTTTT.